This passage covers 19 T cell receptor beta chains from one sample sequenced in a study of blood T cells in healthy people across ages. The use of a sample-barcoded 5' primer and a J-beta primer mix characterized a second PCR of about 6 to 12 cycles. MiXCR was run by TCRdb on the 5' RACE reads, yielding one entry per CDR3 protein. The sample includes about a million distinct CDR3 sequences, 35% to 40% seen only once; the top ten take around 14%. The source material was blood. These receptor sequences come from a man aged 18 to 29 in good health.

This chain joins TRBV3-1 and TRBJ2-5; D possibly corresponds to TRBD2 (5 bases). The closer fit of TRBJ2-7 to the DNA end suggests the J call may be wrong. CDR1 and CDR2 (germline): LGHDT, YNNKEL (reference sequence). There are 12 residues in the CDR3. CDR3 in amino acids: CASSYTGNEQYF. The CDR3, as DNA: TGTGCCAGCAGTTACACCGGGAACGAGCAGTACTTC.

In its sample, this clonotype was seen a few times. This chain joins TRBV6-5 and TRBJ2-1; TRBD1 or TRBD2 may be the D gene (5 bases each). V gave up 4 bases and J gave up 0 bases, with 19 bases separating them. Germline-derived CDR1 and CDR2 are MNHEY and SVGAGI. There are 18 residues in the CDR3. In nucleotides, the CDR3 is TGTGCCAGCAGTTTCCCACCCGGGGCACCGAGCTCCTACAATGAGCAGTTCTTC. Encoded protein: CASSFPPGAPSSYNEQFF.

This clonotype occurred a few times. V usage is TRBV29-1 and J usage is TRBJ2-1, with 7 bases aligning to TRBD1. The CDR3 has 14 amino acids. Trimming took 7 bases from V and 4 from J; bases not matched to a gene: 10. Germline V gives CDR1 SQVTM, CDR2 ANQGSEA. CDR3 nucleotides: TGCAGCGCCGCACAGGGGACCTCGTACAATGAGCAGTTCTTC. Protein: CSAAQGTSYNEQFF.

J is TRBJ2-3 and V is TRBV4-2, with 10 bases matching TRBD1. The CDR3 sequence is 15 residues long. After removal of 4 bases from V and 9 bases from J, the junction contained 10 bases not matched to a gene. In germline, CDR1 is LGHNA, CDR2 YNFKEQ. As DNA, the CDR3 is TGTGCCAGCAGCCCGGGACAGGGGTCGTTGAGGACGCAGTATTTT. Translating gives CASSPGQGSLRTQYF.

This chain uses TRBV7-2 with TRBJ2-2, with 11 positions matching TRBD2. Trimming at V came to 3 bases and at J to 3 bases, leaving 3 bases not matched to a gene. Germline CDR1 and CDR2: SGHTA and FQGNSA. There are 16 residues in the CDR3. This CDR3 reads CASSFLLAGDTGELFF. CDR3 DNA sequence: TGTGCCAGCAGCTTCTTACTAGCGGGGGACACCGGGGAGCTGTTTTTT. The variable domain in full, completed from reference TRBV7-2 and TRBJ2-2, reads GAGVSQSPSNKVTEKGKDVELRCDPISGHTALYWYRQSLGQGLEFLIYFQGNSAPDKSGLPSDRFSAERTGGSVSTLTIQRTQQEDSAVYLCASSFLLAGDTGELFFGEGSRLTVL.

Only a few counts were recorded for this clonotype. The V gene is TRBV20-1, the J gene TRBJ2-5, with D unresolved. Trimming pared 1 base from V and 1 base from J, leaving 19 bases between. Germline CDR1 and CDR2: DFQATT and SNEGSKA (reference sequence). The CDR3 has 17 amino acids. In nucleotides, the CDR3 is TGCAGTGCTAGAGGGGATGTGCGCGGAAACCCCCAAGAGACCCAGTACTTC. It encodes CSARGDVRGNPQETQYF.

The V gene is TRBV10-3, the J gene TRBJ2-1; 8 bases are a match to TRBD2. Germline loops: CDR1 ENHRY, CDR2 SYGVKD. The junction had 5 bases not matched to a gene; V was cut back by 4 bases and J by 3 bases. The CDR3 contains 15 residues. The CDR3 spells CAISGAGGVYNEQFF. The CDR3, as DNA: TGTGCCATCAGTGGGGCCGGGGGGGTCTACAATGAGCAGTTCTTC.

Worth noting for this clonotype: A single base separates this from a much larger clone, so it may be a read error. The CDR3 is CASSVGYQGVADSCGYTF. CDR3 nucleotides: TGTGCCAGCAGCGTAGGTTACCAGGGTGTCGCAGACAGCTGTGGCTACACCTTC. The chain couples TRBV9 to TRBJ1-2; maybe TRBD1 (5 bases). Germline lookup yields CDR1 SGDLS and CDR2 YYNGEE. This CDR3 has 18 amino acids. V lost 0 bases and J 7 bases, leaving 25 bases between the germline ends.

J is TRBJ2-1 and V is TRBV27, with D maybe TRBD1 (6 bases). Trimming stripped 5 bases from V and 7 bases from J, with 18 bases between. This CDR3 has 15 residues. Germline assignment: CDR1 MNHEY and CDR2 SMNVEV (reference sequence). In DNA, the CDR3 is TGTGCCAGCAGTCCCCGACAGGTATCTGAGAATGAGCAGTTCTTC. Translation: CASSPRQVSENEQFF.

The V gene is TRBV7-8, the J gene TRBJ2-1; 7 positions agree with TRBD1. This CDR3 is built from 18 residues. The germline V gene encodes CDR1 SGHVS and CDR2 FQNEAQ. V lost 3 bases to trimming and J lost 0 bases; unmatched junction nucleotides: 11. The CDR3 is CASSFTLGTASSYNEQFF. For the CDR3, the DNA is TGTGCCAGCAGCTTTACACTCGGGACAGCTTCCTCCTACAATGAGCAGTTCTTC.

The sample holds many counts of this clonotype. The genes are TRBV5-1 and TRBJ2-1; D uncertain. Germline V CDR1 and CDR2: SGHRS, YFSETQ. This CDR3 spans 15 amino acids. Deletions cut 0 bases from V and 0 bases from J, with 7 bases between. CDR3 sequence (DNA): TGCGCCAGCAGCTTGGGGGAACCCTCCTACAATGAGCAGTTCTTC. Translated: CASSLGEPSYNEQFF.

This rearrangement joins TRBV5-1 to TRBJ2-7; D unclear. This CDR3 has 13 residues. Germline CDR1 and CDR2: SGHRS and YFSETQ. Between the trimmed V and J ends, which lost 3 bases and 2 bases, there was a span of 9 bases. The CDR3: CASSWPETYEQYF. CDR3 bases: TGCGCCAGCAGCTGGCCGGAGACCTACGAGCAGTACTTC.

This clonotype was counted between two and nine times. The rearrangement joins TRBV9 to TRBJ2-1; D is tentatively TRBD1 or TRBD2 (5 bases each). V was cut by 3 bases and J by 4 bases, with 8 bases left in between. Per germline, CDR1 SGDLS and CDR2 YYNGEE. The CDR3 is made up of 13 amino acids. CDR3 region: CASSDGAYNEQFF. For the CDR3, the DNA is TGTGCCAGCAGCGACGGGGCTTACAATGAGCAGTTCTTC.

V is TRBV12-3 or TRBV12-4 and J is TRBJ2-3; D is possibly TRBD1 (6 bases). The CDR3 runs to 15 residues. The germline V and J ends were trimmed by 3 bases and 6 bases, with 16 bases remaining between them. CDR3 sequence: CASSFRTGTGDTQYF. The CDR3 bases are TGTGCCAGCAGTTTCCGGACGGGAACAGGGGATACGCAGTATTTT.

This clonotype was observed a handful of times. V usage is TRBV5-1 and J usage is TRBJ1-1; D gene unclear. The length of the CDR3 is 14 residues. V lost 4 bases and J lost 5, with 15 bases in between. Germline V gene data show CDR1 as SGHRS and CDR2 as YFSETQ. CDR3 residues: CASSGLYLGTEAFF. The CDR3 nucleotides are TGCGCCAGCAGCGGCCTGTATCTTGGGACTGAAGCTTTCTTT. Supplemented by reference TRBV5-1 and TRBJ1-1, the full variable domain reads KAGVTQTPRYLIKTRGQQVTLSCSPISGHRSVSWYQQTPGQGLQFLFEYFSETQRNKGNFPGRFSGRQFSNSRSEMNVSTLELGDSALYLCASSGLYLGTEAFFGQGTRLTVV.

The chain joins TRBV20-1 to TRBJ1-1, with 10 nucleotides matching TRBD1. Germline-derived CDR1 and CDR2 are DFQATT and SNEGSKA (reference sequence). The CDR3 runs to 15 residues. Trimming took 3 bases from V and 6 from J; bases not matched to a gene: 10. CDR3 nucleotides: TGCAGTGCTAGTTCCGACAGGGGGCGAGGGTCTGAAGCTTTCTTT. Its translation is CSASSDRGRGSEAFF.

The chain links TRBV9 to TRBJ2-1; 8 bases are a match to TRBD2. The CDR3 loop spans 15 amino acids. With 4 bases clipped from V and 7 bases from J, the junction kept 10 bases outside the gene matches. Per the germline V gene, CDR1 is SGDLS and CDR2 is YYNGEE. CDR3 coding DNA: TGTGCCAGCAGCCTCCGGACCCGCGGGAGGAATGAGCAGTTCTTC. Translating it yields CASSLRTRGRNEQFF.

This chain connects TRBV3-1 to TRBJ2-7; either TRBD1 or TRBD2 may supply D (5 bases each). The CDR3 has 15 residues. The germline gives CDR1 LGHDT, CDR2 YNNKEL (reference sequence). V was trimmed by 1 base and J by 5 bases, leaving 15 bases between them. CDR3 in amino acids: CASSQGFEGQDEQYF. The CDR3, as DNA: TGTGCCAGCAGCCAAGGTTTCGAGGGGCAGGACGAGCAGTACTTC.

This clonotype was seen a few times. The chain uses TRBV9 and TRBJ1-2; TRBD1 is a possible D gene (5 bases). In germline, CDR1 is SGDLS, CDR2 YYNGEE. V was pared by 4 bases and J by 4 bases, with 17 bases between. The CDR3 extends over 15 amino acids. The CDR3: CASSPPSGTFYGYTF. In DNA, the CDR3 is TGTGCCAGCAGCCCCCCATCCGGGACCTTCTATGGCTACACCTTC. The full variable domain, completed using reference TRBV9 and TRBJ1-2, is DSGVTQTPKHLITATGQRVTLRCSPRSGDLSVYWYQQSLDQGLQFLIQYYNGEERAKGNILERFSAQQFPDLHSELNLSSLELGDSALYFCASSPPSGTFYGYTFGSGTRLTVV.